This T cell receptor beta chain emerged from a study of T cell responses to AZD1222 COVID-19 vaccine. Notes on the study in general: White British donors predominated, females outnumbered males, and clonal diversity was possibly underestimated.

The table came from immunoSEQ multiplex PCR; TCRdb's copy has only in-frame clones and leaves some out. This sample has about 100,000 clones, with nearly 95% found just once. On this clone itself: The antigen remains undetermined.

Germline V CDR1 and CDR2: GTSNPN, SVGIG (reference sequence). The CDR3 length is 16 residues. Trimming cost V 4 bases and J 0 bases, with 16 bases left between them. The TCR comes from an adult in good health. The source was peripheral blood, collected on day 0 of AZD1222 vaccination. J is TRBJ1-3 and V is TRBV30, with a tentative D call TRBD1 (5 bases). In nucleotides, the CDR3 is TGTGCCTGGACTGAAACAGGCCCCATCTCTGGAAACACCATATATTTT. The encoded protein is CAWTETGPISGNTIYF. Using reference TRBV30 and TRBJ1-3 for the parts outside the CDR3, the full variable domain is SQTIHQWPATLVQPVGSPLSLECTVEGTSNPNLYWYRQAAGRGLQLLFYSVGIGQISSEVPQNLSASRPQDRQFILSSKKLLLSDSGFYLCAWTETGPISGNTIYFGEGSWLTVV.